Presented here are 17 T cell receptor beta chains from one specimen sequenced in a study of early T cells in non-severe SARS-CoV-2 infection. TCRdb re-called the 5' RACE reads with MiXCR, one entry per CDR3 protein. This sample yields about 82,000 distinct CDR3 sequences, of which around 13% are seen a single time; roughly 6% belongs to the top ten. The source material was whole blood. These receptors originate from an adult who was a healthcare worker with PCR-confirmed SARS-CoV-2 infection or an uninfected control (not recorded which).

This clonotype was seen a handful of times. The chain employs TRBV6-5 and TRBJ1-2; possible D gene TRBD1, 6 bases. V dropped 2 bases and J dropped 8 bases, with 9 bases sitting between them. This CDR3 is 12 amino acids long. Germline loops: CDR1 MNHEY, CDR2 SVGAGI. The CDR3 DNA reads TGTGCCAGCAGTTACAGGGGGGGCGGCTACACCTTC. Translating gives CASSYRGGGYTF.

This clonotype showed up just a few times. This CDR3 reads CSAESLVNTEAFF. The DNA of the CDR3 is TGCAGTGCTGAAAGCCTAGTCAACACTGAAGCTTTCTTT. The rearrangement uses TRBV20-1 and TRBJ1-1; D is uncertain. Germline loops: CDR1 DFQATT, CDR2 SNEGSKA (reference sequence). The CDR3 consists of 13 residues. Trimming took off 5 bases at V and 2 bases at J, with 12 bases between the two ends.

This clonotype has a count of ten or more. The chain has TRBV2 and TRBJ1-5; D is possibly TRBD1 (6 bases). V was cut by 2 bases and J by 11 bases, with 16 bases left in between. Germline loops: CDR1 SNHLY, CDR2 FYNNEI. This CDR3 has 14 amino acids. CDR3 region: CASSERTPRGTQHF. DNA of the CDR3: TGTGCCAGCAGTGAAAGGACACCGAGGGGGACCCAGCATTTT.

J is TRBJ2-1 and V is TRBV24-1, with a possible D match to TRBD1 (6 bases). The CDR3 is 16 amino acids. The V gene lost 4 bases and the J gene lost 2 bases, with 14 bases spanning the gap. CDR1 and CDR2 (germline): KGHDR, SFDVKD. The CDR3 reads CATSDPKGETYNEQFF. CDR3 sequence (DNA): TGTGCCACCAGTGACCCCAAGGGGGAAACCTACAATGAGCAGTTCTTC.

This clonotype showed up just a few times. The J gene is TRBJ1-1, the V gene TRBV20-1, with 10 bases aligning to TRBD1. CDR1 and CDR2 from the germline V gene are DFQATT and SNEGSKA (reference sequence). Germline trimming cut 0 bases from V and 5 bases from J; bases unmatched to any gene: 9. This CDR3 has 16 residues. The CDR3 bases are TGCAGTGCTAGAGATCATCCGGGACAGGGGAGTACTGAAGCTTTCTTT. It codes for CSARDHPGQGSTEAFF.

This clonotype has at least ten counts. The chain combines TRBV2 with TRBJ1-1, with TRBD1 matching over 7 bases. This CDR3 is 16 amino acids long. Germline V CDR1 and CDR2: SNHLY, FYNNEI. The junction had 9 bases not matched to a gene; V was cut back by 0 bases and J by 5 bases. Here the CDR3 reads CASSEAGDSLGTEAFF. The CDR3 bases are TGTGCCAGCAGTGAAGCGGGGGACAGCCTCGGGACTGAAGCTTTCTTT.

In nucleotides, the CDR3 is TGTGCCAGCAGCTTAGGAGGACAGGGCGAAGCTTTCTTT. Translation: CASSLGGQGEAFF. The chain is built from TRBV7-6 and TRBJ1-1; 8 nucleotides align to TRBD1. The CDR3 sequence is 13 residues long. CDR1 SGHVS and CDR2 FNYEAQ come from the germline V gene. Trimming cost V 1 base and J 8 bases; bases outside gene matches: 3.

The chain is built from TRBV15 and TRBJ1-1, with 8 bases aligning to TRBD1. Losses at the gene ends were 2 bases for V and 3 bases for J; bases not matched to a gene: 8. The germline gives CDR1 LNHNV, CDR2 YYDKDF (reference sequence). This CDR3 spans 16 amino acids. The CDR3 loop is CATSRYGTGDHTEAFF. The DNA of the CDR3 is TGTGCCACCAGCAGATATGGGACAGGCGATCACACTGAAGCTTTCTTT.

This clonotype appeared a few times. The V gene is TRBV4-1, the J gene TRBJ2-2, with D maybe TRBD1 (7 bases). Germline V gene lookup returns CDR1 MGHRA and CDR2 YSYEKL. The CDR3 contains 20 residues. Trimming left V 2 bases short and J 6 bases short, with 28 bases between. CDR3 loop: CASSQPLDRLKPRGAGELFF. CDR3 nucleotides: TGCGCCAGCAGCCAACCGCTGGACAGGCTCAAACCCAGGGGGGCCGGGGAGCTGTTTTTT.

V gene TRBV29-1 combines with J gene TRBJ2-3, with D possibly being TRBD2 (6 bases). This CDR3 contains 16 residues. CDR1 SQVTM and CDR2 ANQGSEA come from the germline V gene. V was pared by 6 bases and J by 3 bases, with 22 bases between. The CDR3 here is CSVKRGGWGRTDTQYF. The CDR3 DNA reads TGCAGCGTCAAAAGGGGAGGCTGGGGAAGGACAGATACGCAGTATTTT.

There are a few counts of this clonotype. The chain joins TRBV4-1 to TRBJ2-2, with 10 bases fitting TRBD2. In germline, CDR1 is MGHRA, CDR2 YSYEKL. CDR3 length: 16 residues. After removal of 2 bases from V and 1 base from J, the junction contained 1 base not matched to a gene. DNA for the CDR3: TGCGCCAGCAGCCAAACTAGCGGGATGAACACCGGGGAGCTGTTTTTT. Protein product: CASSQTSGMNTGELFF.

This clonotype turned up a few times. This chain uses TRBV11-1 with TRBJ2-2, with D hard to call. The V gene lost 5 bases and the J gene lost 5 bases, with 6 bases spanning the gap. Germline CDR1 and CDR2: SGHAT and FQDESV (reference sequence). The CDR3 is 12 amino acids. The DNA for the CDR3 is TGTGCCAGCAGCCCAAGGACCGGGGAGCTGTTTTTT. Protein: CASSPRTGELFF.

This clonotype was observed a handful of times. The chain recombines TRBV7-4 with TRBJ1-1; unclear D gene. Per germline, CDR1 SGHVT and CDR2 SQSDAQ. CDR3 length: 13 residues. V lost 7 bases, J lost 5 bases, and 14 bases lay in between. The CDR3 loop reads CASTPEPGTEAFF. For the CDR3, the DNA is TGTGCCAGCACCCCGGAGCCGGGGACTGAAGCTTTCTTT.

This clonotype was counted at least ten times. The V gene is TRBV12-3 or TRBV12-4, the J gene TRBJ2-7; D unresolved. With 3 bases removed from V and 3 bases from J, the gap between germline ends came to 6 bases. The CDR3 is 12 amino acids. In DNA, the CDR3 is TGTGCCAGCAGTTTGGGTATCTACGAGCAGTACTTC. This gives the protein CASSLGIYEQYF.

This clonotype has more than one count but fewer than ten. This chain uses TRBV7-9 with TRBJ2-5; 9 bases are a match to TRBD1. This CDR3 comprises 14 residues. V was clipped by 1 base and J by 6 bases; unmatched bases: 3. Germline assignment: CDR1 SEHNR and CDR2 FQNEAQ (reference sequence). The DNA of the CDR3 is TGTGCCAGCAGCTTAGGGGACAGGGCGCAGACCCAGTACTTC. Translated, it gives CASSLGDRAQTQYF.

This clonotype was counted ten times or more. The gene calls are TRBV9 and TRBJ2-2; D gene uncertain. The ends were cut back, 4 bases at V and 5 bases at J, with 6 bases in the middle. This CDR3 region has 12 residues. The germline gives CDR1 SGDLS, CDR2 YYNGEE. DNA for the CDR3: TGTGCCAGCAGCATCGGAACCGGGGAGCTGTTTTTT. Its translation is CASSIGTGELFF. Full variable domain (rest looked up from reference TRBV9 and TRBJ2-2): DSGVTQTPKHLITATGQRVTLRCSPRSGDLSVYWYQQSLDQGLQFLIQYYNGEERAKGNILERFSAQQFPDLHSELNLSSLELGDSALYFCASSIGTGELFFGEGSRLTVL.

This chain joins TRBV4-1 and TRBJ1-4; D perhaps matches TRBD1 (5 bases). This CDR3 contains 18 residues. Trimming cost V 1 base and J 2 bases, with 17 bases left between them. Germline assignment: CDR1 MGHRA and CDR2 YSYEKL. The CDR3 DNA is TGCGCCAGCAGCCAAGGGGGACGCGCAGGGAGGACTAATGAAAAACTGTTTTTT. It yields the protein CASSQGGRAGRTNEKLFF.